The clone carrying this T cell receptor beta chain occurred once. Its antigen is not known. The sample originates from a study of OX40 agonist ivuxolimab in advanced cancers. At the level of the study: Patients were treated with ivuxolimab, an agonistic anti-OX40 (CD134) antibody. Eligibility admitted prior anti-PD-1, anti-PD-L1 or anti-CTLA-4 therapy; about 40% had some. Findings and caveats of the study: The study observed clonal expansion of CD4+ and CD8+ blood T cells by week 6 at 0.1 to 3.0 mg/kg.

Trimming shortened V by 8 bases and J by 2 bases, and 21 bases separated the two germline ends. The germline V gene encodes CDR1 SNHLY and CDR2 FYNNEI. There are 16 residues in the CDR3. Data came from immunoSEQ multiplex PCR; TCRdb stores just in-frame clones and leaves some out. This table holds 89,000 or so clones, about 90% found once. The sequence derives from an adult with an advanced solid tumor such as melanoma, head and neck, liver or kidney cancer. The V and J genes are TRBV2 and TRBJ1-2; no reliable D call. Sample: CD4+ or CD8+ T cells sorted from blood, taken in a trial of the OX40 agonist ivuxolimab. CDR3 residues: CASPVTASRGNYGYTF. DNA for the CDR3: TGTGCCAGCCCCGTAACAGCTTCCCGGGGAAACTATGGCTACACCTTC.